This T cell receptor (beta chain) was sequenced for a study of long-term antiretroviral therapy in people with HIV. The study, taken as a whole, reports: Adherence to ART, viral resistance and therapy changes lacked any data.

This clone has just one count. Its specificity is unknown. J lost 5 bases, V lost 4 bases, and 7 bases had no gene match. This CDR3 contains 14 residues. Germline values: CDR1 SEHNR, CDR2 FQNEAQ (reference sequence). All participants with HIV were treated in the United States. Survey-level resolution applied to immunoSEQ assay v3.0. The table came from immunoSEQ multiplex PCR; TCRdb's copy has only in-frame clones and leaves some out. The table includes approximately 20,000 clones, around 87% detected once. V usage is TRBV7-9 and J usage is TRBJ2-7; TRBD1 matches at 8 bases. The sequence came from a middle-aged man with HIV. The sample here was unsorted PBMCs, taken 4.2 years after starting antiretroviral therapy. The CDR3 DNA is TGTGCCAGCAGCTCGGACAGGGCCTACAACGAGCAGTACTTC. This encodes CASSSDRAYNEQYF.